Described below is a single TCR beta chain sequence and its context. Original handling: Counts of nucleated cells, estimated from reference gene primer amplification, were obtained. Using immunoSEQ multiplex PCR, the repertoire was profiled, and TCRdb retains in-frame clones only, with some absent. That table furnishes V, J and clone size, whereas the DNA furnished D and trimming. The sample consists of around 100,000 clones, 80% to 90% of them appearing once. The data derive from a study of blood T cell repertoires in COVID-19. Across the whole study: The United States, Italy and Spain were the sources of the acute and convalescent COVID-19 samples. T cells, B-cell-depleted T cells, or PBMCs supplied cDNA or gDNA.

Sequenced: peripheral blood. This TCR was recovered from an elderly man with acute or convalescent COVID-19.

The CDR3 spells CATSPPGQGFYEAFF. The DNA of the CDR3 is TGTGCCACCAGTCCACCGGGACAGGGCTTTTACGAAGCTTTCTTT. The chain carries TRBV15 and TRBJ1-1; 9 nucleotides line up with TRBD1. The CDR3 sequence is 15 residues long. CDR1 LNHNV and CDR2 YYDKDF come from the germline V gene (reference sequence). The trim removed 6 bases at V and 8 bases at J, leaving 13 bases unmatched.